This is a list of T cell receptor beta chains from one sample in a study of T cells in Graves' hyperthyroidism and ophthalmopathy. TCRdb re-analysed the multiplex PCR reads in MiXCR, keeping a single row per CDR3 protein. This sample yields fewer than 650,000 distinct CDR3 sequences, of which roughly 14% are seen a single time; roughly 4.5% belongs to the top ten. Sequencing input: blood. The receptors come from a woman in her 40s with Graves' ophthalmopathy. The CDR3 runs from the conserved cysteine through the conserved F or W. The D gene is left open where the match is weak. Only part of the rows carry a size: once, few, many, or a class if the clone is expanded.

clone_size	d_call	j_call	v_call	cdr3_aa	cdr3_nt
many	NA	TRBJ2-5	TRBV20-1	CRSSWQETQYF	TGCAGAAGCAGCTGGCAAGAGACCCAGTACTTC
few	TRBD1	TRBJ1-1	TRBV4-1	CASSQDRRRTGRSRNTEAFF	TGCGCCAGCAGCCAAGATCGTCGTAGGACAGGGCGTTCCAGGAACACTGAAGCTTTCTTT
NA	NA	TRBJ2-2	TRBV10-1	CASSAGPGIGELFF	TGCGCCAGCAGCGCGGGACCGGGGATCGGGGAGCTGTTTTTT
few	TRBD1	TRBJ2-7	TRBV20-1	CSTRQGVSEQYF	TGCAGTACTAGACAGGGAGTATCCGAGCAGTACTTC
NA	NA	TRBJ2-5	TRBV12-5	CASGLSPQETQYF	TGTGCTAGTGGTTTGTCACCCCAAGAGACCCAGTACTTC
NA	NA	TRBJ1-5	TRBV5-1	CASYRETADQPQHF	TGCGCCAGTTACCGTGAGACAGCTGATCAGCCCCAGCATTTT
NA	NA	TRBJ2-7	TRBV6-1	CASSERGGETYEQYF	TGTGCCAGCAGTGAGAGAGGGGGAGAGACCTACGAGCAGTACTTC
many	TRBD1	TRBJ1-2	TRBV6-1	CASSEVGTGEEKDYGYTF	TGTGCCAGCAGTGAAGTTGGGACAGGGGAAGAAAAGGACTATGGCTACACCTTC
many	NA	TRBJ1-2	TRBV10-3	CAISDDRNSINYGYTF	TGTGCCATCAGTGATGACAGGAACTCTATCAACTATGGCTACACCTTC
many	NA	TRBJ1-3	TRBV6-5	CASSYNGLSSGNTIYF	TGTGCCAGCAGTTACAACGGGCTAAGCTCTGGAAACACCATATATTTT
few	TRBD2	TRBJ2-5	TRBV6-1	CASSAGAGEETQYF	TGTGCCAGCAGTGCTGGAGCGGGAGAAGAGACCCAGTACTTC
many	NA	TRBJ1-1	TRBV5-1	CASSAGIMAFF	TGCGCCAGCAGCGCGGGGATTATGGCTTTCTTT